Listed below are T cell receptor beta chains from one sample, sequenced in a study of blood T cell repertoires in COVID-19. Some clones are missing from TCRdb's copy, which holds only in-frame ones; the method was immunoSEQ multiplex PCR. The sample holds more than 200,000 clones, about 87% seen once. The sequencing sample was made of peripheral blood. Receptors were obtained from a man aged 65 to 85 with acute or convalescent COVID-19. Both conserved end residues are part of each CDR3. D genes are given only for firm matches. Only part of the rows carry a size: once, few, many, or a class if the clone is expanded.

J gene | V gene | clone size | D gene | CDR3 DNA | CDR3 protein
TRBJ2-2 | TRBV5-4 | - | - | TGTGCCAGCAGCTTCTCCGGGTTTAACACCGGGGAGCTGTTTTTT | CASSFSGFNTGELFF
TRBJ2-4 | TRBV5-1 | - | - | TGCGCCAGCAGCTTGGAGGTTGACAGGAAAAACATTCAGTACTTC | CASSLEVDRKNIQYF
TRBJ2-2 | TRBV7-9 | - | TRBD1 | TGTGCCAGCAGCCCTTGGCAGGGGGCCACCGGGGAGCTGTTTTTT | CASSPWQGATGELFF
TRBJ1-5 | TRBV7-8 | - | TRBD1 | TGTGCCAGCAGCCGGGGACAGGGATATCAGCCCCAGCATTTT | CASSRGQGYQPQHF
TRBJ2-7 | TRBV2 | - | TRBD1 | TGTGCCAGCAAACCTGGGAGACAGGGGGCGCGTAAGCCGTACTTC | CASKPGRQGARKPYF
TRBJ1-6 | TRBV18 | - | - | TGTGCCAGCTCACCAAGCAGGGTGGAGAATTCACCCCTCCACTTT | CASSPSRVENSPLHF
TRBJ2-7 | TRBV6-1 | once | - | TGTGCCAGCAGTGAAGTCTCAGGGGTGGGGGAGCAGTACTTC | CASSEVSGVGEQYF
TRBJ2-5 | TRBV29-1 | - | TRBD1 | TGCAGCGTTGATGCAAAGACAGGGGCGGGGGAGACCCAGTACTTC | CSVDAKTGAGETQYF
TRBJ1-2 | TRBV5-1 | - | - | TGCGCCAGCAGCTTTTTGAAGGACTCGAGCTATGGCTACACCTTC | CASSFLKDSSYGYTF
TRBJ2-7 | TRBV3-1/TRBV3-2 | few | TRBD2 | TGTGCCAGCAGCCCGATCTTAGCGGGAGAAGAGCAGTACTTC | CASSPILAGEEQYF
TRBJ1-6 | TRBV3-1/TRBV3-2 | once | - | TGTGCCAGCAGCCTCAGGGGACAATTTAATTCACCCCTCCACTTT | CASSLRGQFNSPLHF
TRBJ1-1 | TRBV12-3/TRBV12-4 | - | TRBD1 | TGTGCCAGCGGGGGACAGATGAACACTGAAGCTTTCTTT | CASGGQMNTEAFF
TRBJ1-2 | TRBV28 | - | - | TGTGCCAGCAGCTCCGGACTCAGGGGTCAGTATGGCTACACCTTC | CASSSGLRGQYGYTF
TRBJ1-1 | TRBV2 | - | TRBD1 | TGTGCCAGCATCTACAGGGGGCCGGCCACTGAAGCTTTCTTT | CASIYRGPATEAFF
TRBJ1-2 | TRBV18 | few | TRBD1 | TGTGCCAGCTCACCCTTCTCCGGGACAGGGGCCTGGTATGGCTACACCTTC | CASSPFSGTGAWYGYTF
TRBJ1-2 | TRBV11-1 | - | - | TGTGCCAGCAGCTTAGGGGCACCAGGGGATTATGGCTACACCTTC | CASSLGAPGDYGYTF
TRBJ2-7 | TRBV5-1 | - | TRBD1 | TGCGCCAGCAGCTTGGGACAGGGTATCGACGAGCAGTACTTC | CASSLGQGIDEQYF
TRBJ1-2 | TRBV7-3 | - | - | TGTGCCAGCAGCTCGGCCGAGGGTTCAGATGGCTACACCTTC | CASSSAEGSDGYTF
TRBJ2-5 | TRBV28 | once | - | TGTGCCAGCGGACGAGGGAGCGTCGCGCAAGAGACCCAGTACTTC | CASGRGSVAQETQYF
TRBJ1-1 | TRBV5-1 | once | - | TGCGCCAGCAGCTTATCCGCAGCGGGCCTAGCTTTCTTT | CASSLSAAGLAFF
TRBJ1-1 | TRBV7-9 | - | - | TGTGCCAGCAGCTTATCCATGAACACTGAAGCTTTCTTT | CASSLSMNTEAFF
TRBJ1-2 | TRBV7-2 | - | TRBD1 | TGTGCCAGCAGCCCCTCGACAGGGTACTATGGCTACACCTTC | CASSPSTGYYGYTF
TRBJ2-5 | TRBV5-6 | - | TRBD2 | TGTGCCAGCAGCTTGGCGGGGGGACTAGGGGCGGAGACCCAGTACTTC | CASSLAGGLGAETQYF
TRBJ2-2 | TRBV7-2 | - | TRBD2 | TGTGCCAGCAGCCCCGGACTAGCGAACACCGGGGAGCTGTTTTTT | CASSPGLANTGELFF
TRBJ1-6 | TRBV7-9 | - | TRBD1 | TGTGCCAGCAGCTCGCCCGGGACAGATAATTCACCCCTCCACTTT | CASSSPGTDNSPLHF
TRBJ1-3 | TRBV7-9 | - | - | TGTGCCAGCAGCTTCGACGGGATTCTCTCTGGAAACACCATATATTTT | CASSFDGILSGNTIYF
TRBJ2-5 | TRBV2 | - | TRBD2 | TGTGCCAGCAGTGAATGGAAGAGCGGGAAAGAGACCCAGTACTTC | CASSEWKSGKETQYF
TRBJ2-2 | TRBV5-1 | - | - | TGCGCCAGCAGCTTGACCAGGGAAAGGAACACCGGGGAGCTGTTTTTT | CASSLTRERNTGELFF
TRBJ2-3 | TRBV9 | - | TRBD1 | TGTGCCAGCAGCGTAACAGGGGTAAGAGATACGCAGTATTTT | CASSVTGVRDTQYF
TRBJ2-5 | TRBV19 | - | TRBD1 | TGTGCCAGTAGTATCGTAGGACAGGGGTCAGGAGAGACCCAGTACTTC | CASSIVGQGSGETQYF
TRBJ2-1 | TRBV27 | - | - | TGTGCCAGCACCAACTCGCCCCGATCGGTGCAGTTCTTC | CASTNSPRSVQFF
TRBJ2-1 | TRBV5-6 | - | - | TGTGCCAGCAGCTCAGGGGCCGGGTACTTAAACAATGAGCAGTTCTTC | CASSSGAGYLNNEQFF
TRBJ2-1 | TRBV5-5 | many | TRBD2 | TGTGCCAGCAGCTTGGTCGGGACTAGCGGGAGCTATGAGCAGTTCTTC | CASSLVGTSGSYEQFF
TRBJ1-1 | TRBV20-1 | - | - | TGCAGTGCTAGTAGAACAGGGCAAACTGAAGCTTTCTTT | CSASRTGQTEAFF
TRBJ2-1 | TRBV4-3 | - | TRBD2 | TGCGCCAGCAGCCAAGGACTAGCGGGAGCGGGTGAGCAGTTCTTC | CASSQGLAGAGEQFF
TRBJ1-5 | TRBV27 | - | - | TGTGCCAGCAGTTTAGAGTGGGTGGGGGGTAGGGGCAATCAGCCCCAGCATTTT | CASSLEWVGGRGNQPQHF
TRBJ1-1 | TRBV3-1/TRBV3-2 | - | TRBD1 | TGTGCCACCCGATCCCCAGGGGGCTCCATGAACACTGAAGCTTTCTTT | CATRSPGGSMNTEAFF
TRBJ1-4 | TRBV1 | - | - | TGCACCAGCAGCCAAGGGGACAGGGACGAAAAACTGTTTTTT | CTSSQGDRDEKLFF
TRBJ2-7 | TRBV27 | - | TRBD2 | TGTGCCAGCAGTCTCTCAGGGACTAGCGGGTCCGAGCAGTACTTC | CASSLSGTSGSEQYF
TRBJ2-7 | TRBV11-2 | - | TRBD1 | TGTGCCAGCAGTCCAGGGGGAATTACCTTTTCCTACGAGCAGTACTTC | CASSPGGITFSYEQYF
TRBJ1-5 | TRBV4-2 | - | - | TGTGCCAGCAGCTTAGGGAGCAGCCCCGAGCAGCCCCAGCATTTT | CASSLGSSPEQPQHF